This T cell receptor beta chain originates from a study of shared clonotypes between healthy human individuals. Recent acute infections and vaccinations were absent in the healthy HIV-negative adult donors. Only in-frame clones appear in the TCRdb table, and some are missing; sequencing was by immunoSEQ multiplex PCR. The repertoire has more than 1,200,000 clones, about 98.5% of them found once; the top ten carry 0.36%. The CDR3 loop spans 16 amino acids. V lost 4 bases, J lost 2 bases, and 7 bases stayed unmatched. Germline lookup yields CDR1 SGHRS and CDR2 YFSETQ. The chain carries TRBV5-1 and TRBJ2-1; 9 bases are shared with TRBD2. The TCR was taken from a man aged 25 to 45 in good health. Source material: naive CD4+ T cells sorted from blood. The subset here: CD45RA+ positively selected. In nucleotides, the CDR3 is TGCGCCAGCAGCCTTAGCGGGGGCCAAACCTACAATGAGCAGTTCTTC. Amino acids: CASSLSGGQTYNEQFF.